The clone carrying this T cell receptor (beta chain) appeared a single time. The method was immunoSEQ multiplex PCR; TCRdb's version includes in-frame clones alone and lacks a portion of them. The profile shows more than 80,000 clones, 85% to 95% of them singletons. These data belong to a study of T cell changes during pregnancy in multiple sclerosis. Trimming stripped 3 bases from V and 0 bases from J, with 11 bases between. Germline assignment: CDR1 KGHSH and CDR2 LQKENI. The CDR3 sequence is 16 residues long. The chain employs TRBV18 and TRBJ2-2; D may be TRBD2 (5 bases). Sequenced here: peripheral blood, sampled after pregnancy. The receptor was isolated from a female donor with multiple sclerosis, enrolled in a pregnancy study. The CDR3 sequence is CASSPGSGTNTGELFF. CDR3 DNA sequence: TGTGCCAGCTCACCGGGCAGCGGAACGAACACCGGGGAGCTGTTTTTT.